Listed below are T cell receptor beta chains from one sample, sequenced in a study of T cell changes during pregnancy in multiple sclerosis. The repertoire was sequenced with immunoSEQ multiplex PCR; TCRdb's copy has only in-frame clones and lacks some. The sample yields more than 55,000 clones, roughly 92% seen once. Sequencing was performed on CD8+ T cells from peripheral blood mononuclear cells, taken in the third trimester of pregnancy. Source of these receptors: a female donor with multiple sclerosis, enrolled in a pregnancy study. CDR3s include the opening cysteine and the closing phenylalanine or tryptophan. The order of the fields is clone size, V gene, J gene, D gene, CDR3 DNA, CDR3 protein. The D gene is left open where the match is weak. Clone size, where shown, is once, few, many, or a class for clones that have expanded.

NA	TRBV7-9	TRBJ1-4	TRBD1	TGTGCCAGCAGCTTGACAGGGAGATTTGGGCCAACTAATGAAAAACTGTTTTTT	CASSLTGRFGPTNEKLFF
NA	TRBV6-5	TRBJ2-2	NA	TGTGCCAGCAGTTACTCAGCCTTCACCGGGGAGCTGTTTTTT	CASSYSAFTGELFF
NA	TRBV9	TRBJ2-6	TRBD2	TGTGCCAGCAGCGAGCCACTAGCGGGAGGGCCTGGGGCCAACGTCCTGACTTTC	CASSEPLAGGPGANVLTF
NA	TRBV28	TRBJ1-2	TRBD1	TGTGCCAGCAGTTTTGAAGCAGGGGGCTATGGCTACACCTTC	CASSFEAGGYGYTF
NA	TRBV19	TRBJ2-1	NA	TGTGCCAGTAGTATGGCCAGTATATCCTACAATGAGCAGTTCTTC	CASSMASISYNEQFF
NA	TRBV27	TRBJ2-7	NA	TGTGCCAGCAGTTTAAGTTGGCGGATCAGCTCCTACGAGCAGTACTTC	CASSLSWRISSYEQYF
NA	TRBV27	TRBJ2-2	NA	TGTGCCAGCAGTTTCGGAGGGACAGAGAACACCGGGGAGCTGTTTTTT	CASSFGGTENTGELFF
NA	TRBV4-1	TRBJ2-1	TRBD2	TGCGCCAGCAGCACCCGGACTAGTTTCGGCTATGAGCAGTTCTTC	CASSTRTSFGYEQFF
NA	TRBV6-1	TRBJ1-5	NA	TGTGCCAGCAGTGAAGCTGGGTCCTACCTAGGCAATCAGCCCCAGCATTTT	CASSEAGSYLGNQPQHF
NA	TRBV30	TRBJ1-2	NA	TGTGCCTGCTTAAAGGGGTATGGCTACACCTTC	CACLKGYGYTF
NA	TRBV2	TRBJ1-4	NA	TGTGCCAGCAGAACGACAGCACCTAATGAAAAACTGTTTTTT	CASRTTAPNEKLFF
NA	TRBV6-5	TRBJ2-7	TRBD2	TGTGCCAGCAGTTTCGGACTAGCGGGAGAAGTCTACGAGCAGCACTTC	CASSFGLAGEVYEQHF
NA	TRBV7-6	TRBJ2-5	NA	TGTGCCAGCAGCTTAATACTAGGCTCAGAGACCCAGTACTTC	CASSLILGSETQYF
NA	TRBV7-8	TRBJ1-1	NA	TGTGCCAGCAGCTTAGCGGCATGGGGCGATCCTGAAGCTTTCTTT	CASSLAAWGDPEAFF
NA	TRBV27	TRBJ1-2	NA	TGTGCCAGCAGCCTCGCAGGGGATGGCGGCTACACCTTC	CASSLAGDGGYTF
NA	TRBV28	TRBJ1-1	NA	TGTGCCAGCAGTTTTCGCGGCCTAAGACAGGATTCCATGAACACTGAAGCTTTCTTT	CASSFRGLRQDSMNTEAFF
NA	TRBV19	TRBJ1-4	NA	TGTGCCAGTAGTATGCCCAGGGGTAATGAAAAACTGTTTTTT	CASSMPRGNEKLFF
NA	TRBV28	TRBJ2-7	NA	TGTGCCAGCACCAGCCCTGTCGAACTAGGGAATTACGAGCAGTACTTC	CASTSPVELGNYEQYF
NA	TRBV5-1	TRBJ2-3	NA	TGCGCCAGCGAAGGGACTGGCGGGGTCTCAGATACGCAGTATTTT	CASEGTGGVSDTQYF
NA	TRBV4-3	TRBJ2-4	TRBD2	TGCGCCAGCAGCCAAGGGGCGGGAGGCATTCAGTACTTC	CASSQGAGGIQYF
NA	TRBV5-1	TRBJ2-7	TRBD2	TGCGCCAGCAGATTAAGCGTCCTAGCGGGATTGTTGGACGAGCAGTACTTC	CASRLSVLAGLLDEQYF
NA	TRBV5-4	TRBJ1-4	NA	TGTGCCAGCAGCTTGCGGGGAACGAATGAAAAACTGTTTTTT	CASSLRGTNEKLFF
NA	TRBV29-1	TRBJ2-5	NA	TGCAGCGTTGAAGATTGGGGGCAGGTCAAACAAGAGACCCAGTACTTC	CSVEDWGQVKQETQYF
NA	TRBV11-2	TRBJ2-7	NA	TGTGCCAGCAGCTTTGGGGGACATACCTACGAGCAGTACTTC	CASSFGGHTYEQYF
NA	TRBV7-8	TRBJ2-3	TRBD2	TGTGCCAGCAGCTTAGGGGAGGGCCTCACAGATACGCAGTATTTT	CASSLGEGLTDTQYF
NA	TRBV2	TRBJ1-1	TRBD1	TGTGCCAGCAGTGGGAACGGCAGGGGGCCTTGGACTGAAGCTTTCTTT	CASSGNGRGPWTEAFF
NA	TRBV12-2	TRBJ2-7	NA	TGTGCAAGTCGCTCGAATAGCTACGAGCAGTACTTC	CASRSNSYEQYF
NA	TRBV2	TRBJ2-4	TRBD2	TGTGCCAGCAGTACCCCCCGAGGGAGCGGGGGCCAAGGGAACATTCAGTACTTC	CASSTPRGSGGQGNIQYF
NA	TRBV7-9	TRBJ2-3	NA	TGTGCCAGCAGCTCAGAGCGAGCAAATACGCAGTATTTT	CASSSERANTQYF
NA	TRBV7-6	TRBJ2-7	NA	TGTGCCAGCAGCTTAGGCGCAGCGACCTACGAGCAGTACTTC	CASSLGAATYEQYF
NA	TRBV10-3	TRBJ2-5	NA	TGTGCCATCAGTGACCCCGACAGGCTCCAAGAGACCCAGTACTTC	CAISDPDRLQETQYF
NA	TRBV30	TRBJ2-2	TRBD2	TGTGCCTGGAGTTATAGCGGGGGGACCGGGGAGCTGTTTTTT	CAWSYSGGTGELFF
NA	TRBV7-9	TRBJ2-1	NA	TGTGCCAGCACCATAGTTCCTAGTGTAGATGAGCAGTTCTTC	CASTIVPSVDEQFF
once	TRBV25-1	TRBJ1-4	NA	TGTGCCAGCAGAGGAGGTGAAAAACTGTTTTTT	CASRGGEKLFF
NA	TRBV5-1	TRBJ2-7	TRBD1	TGCGCCAGCAGCTTGGCCGGCAGGGGGACCGAGCAGTACTTC	CASSLAGRGTEQYF
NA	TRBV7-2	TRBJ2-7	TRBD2	TGTGCCAGCAGCAGCTTAGGGGTGGGACTAGCGGGGAGCTCCTACGAGCAGTACTTC	CASSSLGVGLAGSSYEQYF
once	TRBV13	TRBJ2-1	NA	TGTGCCAGCAGCTTACTTAGCGCGTACAATGAGCAGTTCTTC	CASSLLSAYNEQFF
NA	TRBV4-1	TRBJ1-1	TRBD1	TGCGCCAGCAGCCAAGGGCAGGGGGCGCGGGGAACTGAAGCTTTCTTT	CASSQGQGARGTEAFF
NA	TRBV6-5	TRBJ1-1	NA	TGTGCCAGCAGTACTATTGGGGTTGGACAGGAAGCTTTCTTT	CASSTIGVGQEAFF
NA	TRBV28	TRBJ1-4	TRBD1	TGTGCCAGCAGTCGACAGGGACCGGATGAAAAACTGTTTTTT	CASSRQGPDEKLFF
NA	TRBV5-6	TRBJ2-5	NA	TGTGCCAGCAGCCCGGACCAAGAGACCCAGTACTTC	CASSPDQETQYF
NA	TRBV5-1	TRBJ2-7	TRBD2	TGCGCCAGCAGCCCTGGACTAGCGGGCTCCTACGAGCAGTACTTC	CASSPGLAGSYEQYF
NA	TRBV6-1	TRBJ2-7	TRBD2	TGTGCCAGCCCGGGGCTAGCGGCATACGAGCAGTACTTC	CASPGLAAYEQYF
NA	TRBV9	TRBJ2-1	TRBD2	TGTGCCAGCAGCGTAGCTCCTAGCGGGTTCAACAATGAGCAGTTCTTC	CASSVAPSGFNNEQFF